This T cell receptor beta chain derives from a study of control samples from healthy donors and cancer patients. This table comes from immunoSEQ multiplex PCR, and its TCRdb copy is limited to in-frame clones, with some not included. The sample contains about 98,000 clones, 79% of which appear only once. This clone came up a few times. Material: blood. This clonotype was sampled from a woman aged 30 to 39 in good health.

The CDR3 coding sequence is TGTGCCAGCAGCCAAGGGCCGGGGGCCCGCGGCTATGGCTACACCTTC. Its translation: CASSQGPGARGYGYTF. The chain is built from TRBV3-1 (or the pseudogene TRBV3-2) and TRBJ1-2; the D gene is possibly TRBD1 (6 bases). The CDR3 totals 16 residues. Trimming took 1 base from V and 4 from J, leaving 16 bases between them. CDR1 and CDR2 from the germline V gene are LGHDT and YNNKEL (reference sequence).